This T cell receptor (beta chain) came from a study of blood T cell repertoires in COVID-19. Study information: Samples representing acute and convalescent COVID-19 were sourced from the United States, Italy and Spain. T cells, B-cell-depleted T cells, or PBMCs supplied cDNA or gDNA.

How the authors handled the data: Nucleated cell number was recorded as an estimate derived from reference gene primer amplification. Assay used: immunoSEQ multiplex PCR; TCRdb lists only in-frame clones, some missing. The V and J calls and clone size were taken over from that table, and D and trimming were inferred from the DNA. The table includes more than 150,000 clones, about nine tenths detected once. CDR3 length equals 14 residues. V was clipped by 8 bases and J by 5 bases; unmatched bases: 8. Germline CDR1 MNHEY, CDR2 SVGAGI. This TCR derives from a man between 40 and 49 years old with acute or convalescent COVID-19. Sequenced input: peripheral blood. The gene calls are TRBV6-5 and TRBJ2-2; 7 bases are a match to TRBD2. The CDR3 protein is CASRPPGGTGELFF. In nucleotides, the CDR3 is TGTGCCAGCCGACCCCCCGGGGGGACCGGGGAGCTGTTTTTT.